Below, 4 T cell receptor beta chains from the same sample are listed, as sequenced in a study of cytomegalovirus exposure and HLA in healthy donors. The PCR used 60 Vbeta and 13 Jbeta primers. Profiled with immunoSEQ multiplex PCR; TCRdb holds only in-frame clones, not every one. The sample has some 80,000 clones, over 70% seen once; the top ten hold 1.5% to 2%. Sequenced sample: PBMCs. The receptors were gathered from a man aged 35 to 55 in good health and CMV-seronegative.

The CDR3 bases are TGTGCCAGCAGGATGAACCAGGGGGAGACCCAGTACTTC. It is translated as CASRMNQGETQYF. The rearrangement links TRBV27 to TRBJ2-5, with D perhaps TRBD1 (6 bases). The CDR3 has 13 residues. V was clipped by 6 bases and J by 5 bases, with 13 bases between them. Germline CDR1 is MNHEY and CDR2 is SMNVEV (reference sequence).

Points on this clone: Relative to the germline gene, one junction end is altered; a read error may explain this. The rearrangement joins TRBV6-1 to TRBJ1-3; weak D call: TRBD1 (5 bases). CDR1 MNHNS and CDR2 SASEGT come from the germline V gene. The length of the CDR3 is 15 residues. The CDR3 bases are TGTGCCAGCAGTGAAGCGTGGGGCGCTGGAAACGCCATATATTTT. Translation: CASSEAWGAGNAIYF.

This clone was seen just once. V usage is TRBV6-1 and J usage is TRBJ1-2; no definite D call. The CDR3 covers 12 residues. CDR1 is MNHNS, CDR2 SASEGT, per germline. Deletions cut 2 bases from V and 11 bases from J, with 12 bases between. CDR3 coding DNA: TGTGCCAGCAGTGAATATGTCCCAGTTTACACCTTC. The encoded protein is CASSEYVPVYTF.

The chain carries TRBV7-3 and TRBJ1-1; D gene unclear. From germline, CDR1 is SGHTA and CDR2 FQGTGA. Trimming took 8 bases from V and 0 from J, leaving 10 bases between them. The CDR3 spans 13 residues. The CDR3: CASLASVNTEAFF. DNA for the CDR3: TGTGCCAGCCTCGCCTCGGTGAACACTGAAGCTTTCTTT.